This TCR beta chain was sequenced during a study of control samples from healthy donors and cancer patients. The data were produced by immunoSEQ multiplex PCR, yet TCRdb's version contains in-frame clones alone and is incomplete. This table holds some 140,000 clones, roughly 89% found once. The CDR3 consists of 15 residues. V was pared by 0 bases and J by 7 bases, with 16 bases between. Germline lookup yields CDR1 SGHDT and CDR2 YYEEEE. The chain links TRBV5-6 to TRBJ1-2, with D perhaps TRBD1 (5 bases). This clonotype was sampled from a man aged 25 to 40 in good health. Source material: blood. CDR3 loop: CASSLELGRVRGYTF. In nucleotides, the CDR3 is TGTGCCAGCAGCTTGGAGCTGGGACGGGTCCGTGGCTACACCTTC.